What follows are 24 T cell receptor beta chains derived from one specimen sequenced in a study of T cells after yellow fever vaccination. One entry per CDR3 protein, called by TCRdb with MiXCR from the 5' RACE reads. The data contain around 350,000 distinct CDR3 sequences, approximately 5.7% of them singletons. Sequencing used PBMCs, obtained 5 days after the yellow fever booster vaccination. Every receptor here comes from a young man who received the YFV17D yellow fever vaccine.

The chain recombines TRBV7-3 with TRBJ2-6, with TRBD1 matching 10 bases. V lost 1 base to trimming and J lost 1 base; unmatched junction nucleotides: 13. This CDR3 contains 21 residues. CDR1 and CDR2 (germline): SGHTA, FQGTGA. CDR3 sequence (DNA): TGTGCCAGCAGCTTAATACCCTGGGCCGGGACAGGGGAGTCTGGGGCCAACGTCCTGACTTTC. Translating gives CASSLIPWAGTGESGANVLTF.

This clonotype was counted ten times or more. The gene calls are TRBV6-2 or TRBV6-3 and TRBJ2-6; the D is unclear. The V end lost 6 bases, the J end lost 5 bases, and 14 bases lay between the germline ends. Germline V gene lookup returns CDR1 MNHEY and CDR2 SVGEGT. CDR3 length: 15 residues. CDR3 in DNA: TGTGCCAGCAGCCCTTACGACATTCGGGCCAACGTCCTGACTTTC. Translating gives CASSPYDIRANVLTF.

This clonotype was seen ten or more times. The chain couples TRBV5-1 to TRBJ2-1; 9 nucleotides match TRBD2. CDR1 is SGHRS and CDR2 is YFSETQ in the germline V gene. With 1 base clipped from V and 4 bases from J, the junction kept 9 bases outside the gene matches. CDR3 length: 17 residues. The CDR3 loop is CASSLLLSSGVYNEQFF. Here the CDR3 DNA reads TGCGCCAGCAGCTTGCTCCTCTCTAGCGGGGTATACAATGAGCAGTTCTTC.

The chain carries TRBV20-1 and TRBJ2-7; 14 nucleotides align to TRBD2. CDR1 DFQATT and CDR2 SNEGSKA come from the germline V gene (reference sequence). The CDR3 has 17 amino acids. V shed 6 bases, J shed 3 bases, and the junction held 13 bases outside the gene matches. The CDR3 protein is CSAQGAGLAGENYEQYF. As DNA, the CDR3 is TGCAGTGCACAAGGAGCGGGACTAGCGGGAGAGAACTACGAGCAGTACTTC.

This chain links TRBV24-1 with TRBJ2-1, with 10 bases matching TRBD1. CDR3 length: 16 amino acids. J was trimmed by 5 bases and V by 3 bases; bases with no gene match: 6. Germline-derived CDR1 and CDR2 are KGHDR and SFDVKD. CDR3 protein: CATSDPGTGDDNEQFF. CDR3 nucleotide sequence: TGTGCCACCAGTGATCCCGGGACAGGGGATGACAATGAGCAGTTCTTC.

The rearrangement joins TRBV24-1 to TRBJ2-2, with 7 bases fitting TRBD2. Germline V gives CDR1 KGHDR, CDR2 SFDVKD. This CDR3 contains 15 residues. Trimming took 2 bases from V and 10 from J; bases not matched to a gene: 9. As DNA, the CDR3 is TGTGCCACCAGTGATTGGGGGGGATCCGGGTCGGAGCTGTTTTTT. Encoded protein: CATSDWGGSGSELFF.

This clonotype was seen a single time. The chain employs TRBV19 and TRBJ2-3, with 9 bases matching TRBD1. This CDR3 spans 13 amino acids. Germline trimming cut 5 bases from V and 4 bases from J; bases unmatched to any gene: 1. Germline V gives CDR1 LNHDA, CDR2 SQIVND (reference sequence). The CDR3 DNA reads as TGTGCCAGTAGTTGGGACAGGGCAGATACGCAGTATTTT. This gives the protein CASSWDRADTQYF.

J is TRBJ1-1 and V is TRBV11-2, with D possibly TRBD1 on 6 matching bases. CDR1 and CDR2 from the germline V gene are SGHAT and FQNNGV. With 5 bases removed from V and 2 bases from J, the gap between germline ends came to 12 bases. The CDR3 loop spans 14 amino acids. The CDR3 DNA is TGTGCCAGCAGCGACACACAGGGAAACACTGAAGCTTTCTTT. It translates to CASSDTQGNTEAFF.

The table lists this clonotype with a few counts. The rearrangement links TRBV7-8 to TRBJ2-2; 10 positions match TRBD1. The CDR3 has 16 residues. CDR1 is SGHVS, CDR2 FQNEAQ, per germline. Trimming at V came to 5 bases and at J to 6 bases, leaving 9 bases not matched to a gene. The CDR3 bases are TGTGCCAGCAGCACCCGACAGGGGGCGAGTGCCGGGGAGCTGTTTTTT. Its protein is CASSTRQGASAGELFF.

Many counts were recorded for this clonotype. This chain uses TRBV9 with TRBJ1-2; D uncertain. Trimming took 0 bases from V and 4 from J, leaving 10 bases between them. Germline-derived CDR1 and CDR2 are SGDLS and YYNGEE. The CDR3 runs to 14 residues. The CDR3 spells CASSVATEAYGYTF. The CDR3 region has the DNA TGTGCCAGCAGCGTAGCGACCGAGGCCTATGGCTACACCTTC.

This clonotype was seen at least ten times. One junction end disagrees with the germline gene, perhaps due to a read error. The V call is TRBV7-7, the J call TRBJ2-1, with D possibly TRBD2 on 5 matching bases. Germline-derived CDR1 and CDR2 are SSHAT and FNYEAQ (reference sequence). This CDR3 has 15 amino acids. The DNA of the CDR3 is TGTGCTAGCAGCTTAGATGACGGGAACTACAATGAGCAGTTCTTC. As protein: CASSLDDGNYNEQFF.

This rearrangement joins TRBV9 to TRBJ1-2; D is uncertain. Trimming removed 4 bases from V and 6 bases from J, with 22 bases in between. Germline CDR1 reads SGDLS; CDR2 reads YYNGEE. The CDR3 consists of 16 residues. For the CDR3, the DNA is TGTGCCAGCAGCCTAGAGTGGAGCCCGGGGAAGAATGGCTACACCTTC. It yields the protein CASSLEWSPGKNGYTF.

This chain joins TRBV7-6 and TRBJ2-7, with 12 nucleotides matching TRBD2. J was trimmed by 6 bases and V by 0 bases; bases with no gene match: 15. Germline V CDR1 and CDR2: SGHVS, FNYEAQ. The CDR3 length is 19 residues. The CDR3 region has the DNA TGTGCCAGCAGCTTAGCACCTAGCGGGAGGGCCGGAAGGGGGTCCGAGCAGTACTTC. Its translation: CASSLAPSGRAGRGSEQYF.

J is TRBJ2-6 and V is TRBV20-1; D is ambiguous. The germline gives CDR1 DFQATT, CDR2 SNEGSKA (reference sequence). The V end was cut by 0 bases, the J end by 4 bases, with 13 bases between. The CDR3 runs 16 residues. CDR3 coding DNA: TGCAGTGCTAGAGATCCCGCAGGATTAGGGGCCAACGTCCTGACTTTC. Its translation is CSARDPAGLGANVLTF.

V and J are TRBV4-1 and TRBJ2-7; D gene uncertain. The CDR3 runs 13 residues. V was clipped by 1 base and J by 6 bases, with 10 bases between them. CDR1 and CDR2 from the germline V gene are MGHRA and YSYEKL. CDR3 amino acids: CASSQVKGPEQYF. In DNA, the CDR3 is TGCGCCAGCAGCCAAGTCAAGGGTCCCGAGCAGTACTTC.

This clonotype was counted many times. V is TRBV20-1 and J is TRBJ2-1; 10 bases are shared with TRBD2. The CDR3 length is 14 residues. CDR1 is DFQATT, CDR2 SNEGSKA, per germline (reference sequence). V lost 5 bases, J lost 2 bases, and 3 bases stayed unmatched. Here the CDR3 DNA reads TGCAGTGCTCGCAGCGGGAGGGCCTACAATGAGCAGTTCTTC. Protein sequence: CSARSGRAYNEQFF.

The gene calls are TRBV3-1 and TRBJ1-1, with D hard to call. Germline CDR1 and CDR2: LGHDT and YNNKEL (reference sequence). V shed 1 base and J shed 3 bases, with 6 bases lying between them. The CDR3 runs 13 residues. DNA for the CDR3: TGTGCCAGCAGCCAAGTAGGTGACACTGAAGCTTTCTTT. It encodes CASSQVGDTEAFF.

The table lists this clonotype with many counts. This rearrangement joins TRBV3-1 to TRBJ1-1; D gene uncertain. The CDR3 consists of 13 residues. V dropped 4 bases and J dropped 2 bases, with 8 bases sitting between them. CDR1 and CDR2 (germline): LGHDT, YNNKEL (reference sequence). CDR3: CASSRVLNTEAFF. Here the CDR3 DNA reads TGTGCCAGCAGCCGGGTCCTTAACACTGAAGCTTTCTTT.

Many counts were recorded for this clonotype. This chain links TRBV6-5 with TRBJ1-2; TRBD1 aligns across 7 bases. The germline gives CDR1 MNHEY, CDR2 SVGAGI. Unmatched junction bases numbered 7, after V lost 6 bases and J lost 6 bases. CDR3 size: 13 residues. The CDR3 nucleotides read TGTGCCAGCAGGACCACAGGGGAGAATGGCTACACCTTC. As protein: CASRTTGENGYTF.

Ten or more counts support this clonotype. This chain links TRBV10-3 with TRBJ2-5, with D perhaps TRBD1 (6 bases). Trimming stripped 4 bases from V and 2 bases from J, with 14 bases between. Germline CDR1 is ENHRY and CDR2 is SYGVKD. The CDR3 runs 15 residues. The CDR3 sequence: CAISGPGTGQETQYF. DNA of the CDR3: TGTGCCATCAGTGGGCCCGGAACAGGGCAAGAGACCCAGTACTTC.

This clonotype has only a few counts. The genes are TRBV28 and TRBJ2-2; 7 bases agree with TRBD1. The CDR3 sequence is 16 residues long. The V gene end was trimmed by 1 base and the J gene end by 4 bases; junction bases not matched to a gene: 6. Germline CDR1 and CDR2: MDHEN and SYDVKM. The CDR3 here is CASSLLSTGTTGELFF. Written as DNA, the CDR3 is TGTGCCAGCAGTTTATTATCGACAGGGACCACCGGGGAGCTGTTTTTT.

This clonotype was observed many times. This rearrangement joins TRBV28 to TRBJ2-1, with D unclear. With 10 bases removed from V and 0 bases from J, the gap between germline ends came to 13 bases. CDR1 MDHEN and CDR2 SYDVKM come from the germline V gene. This CDR3 contains 14 residues. The DNA for the CDR3 is TGTGCCACTCTGCTAGATTCCTCCTACAATGAGCAGTTCTTC. It specifies CATLLDSSYNEQFF.

This clonotype has just a few counts. The chain links TRBV19 to TRBJ1-1; D unclear. Trimming took off 2 bases at V and 1 base at J, with 11 bases between the two ends. This CDR3 region has 15 residues. CDR1 is LNHDA, CDR2 SQIVND, per germline (reference sequence). DNA of the CDR3: TGTGCCAGTAGTATACCGGGTAGCCGGAACACTGAAGCTTTCTTT. The encoded protein is CASSIPGSRNTEAFF.

The rearrangement joins TRBV29-1 to TRBJ2-2, with 7 bases identical to TRBD2. Germline V gene lookup returns CDR1 SQVTM and CDR2 ANQGSEA. Trimming cost V 7 bases and J 3 bases; bases outside gene matches: 11. The CDR3 sequence is 15 residues long. CDR3 nucleotides: TGCAGCGCCAGTGGGGGGGGGTTCGACACCGGGGAGCTGTTTTTT. Its protein is CSASGGGFDTGELFF.